One T cell receptor beta chain is described in this entry. The antigen is undetermined. This sample is drawn from a study of identical twins. There are 13 residues in the CDR3. V was shortened by 3 bases and J by 7 bases, with 10 bases between the two germline ends. The germline CDR1 and CDR2 sequences are SEHNR and FQNEAQ (reference sequence). Via MiXCR, TCRdb re-called the 5' RACE reads, giving one row per CDR3 protein. The sample has roughly 720,000 distinct CDR3 sequences; roughly 18% are singletons. Study conclusions and caveats: Without tracking the same donors, conclusions rested on cross-sectional statistical analysis.

Another study also made use of these data, one on T cells expressing NK-cell markers. Per that study: There were seven HCMV-seropositive donors and one seronegative donor among the eight sequenced. An anti-gamma-delta TCR antibody restricted sorting to alpha-beta TCR T cells in several experiments.

Material for sequencing was PBMCs. This sequence was found in a woman aged 18-30 years in good health. The chain joins TRBV7-9 to TRBJ2-1; D remains ambiguous. The CDR3 coding sequence is TGTGCCAGCAGCTTCTCCAGTAAGAATGAGCAGTTCTTC. Residues: CASSFSSKNEQFF. Combining the CDR3 with reference TRBV7-9 and TRBJ2-1 gives the whole variable domain DTGVSQNPRHKITKRGQNVTFRCDPISEHNRLYWYRQTLGQGPEFLTYFQNEAQLEKSRLLSDRFSAERPKGSFSTLEIQRTEQGDSAMYLCASSFSSKNEQFFGPGTRLTVL.